This T cell receptor (beta chain) was found in a study of early T cells in non-severe SARS-CoV-2 infection. The CDR3 sequence is 13 residues long. CDR1 and CDR2 from the germline V gene are MNHEY and SVGEGT. V was cut by 10 bases and J by 7 bases, with 19 bases left in between. TCRdb passed the 5' RACE reads through MiXCR, listing each CDR3 protein once. The sample holds tens of thousands of distinct CDR3 sequences, roughly 12% seen once. In this sample, this clonotype turned up a few times. The sample consisted of whole blood, taken at baseline. This chain connects TRBV6-2 or TRBV6-3 to TRBJ2-5; D assignment may be TRBD1 or TRBD2 (6 bases each). The receptor was derived from an adult who was a healthcare worker with PCR-confirmed SARS-CoV-2 infection or an uninfected control (not recorded which). The CDR3 sequence is CATKPGGPGTQYF. Written as DNA, the CDR3 is TGTGCCACCAAACCCGGGGGCCCGGGGACCCAGTACTTC.